This T cell receptor (beta chain) came from a study of control samples from healthy donors and cancer patients. This CDR3 comprises 13 residues. The V end was cut by 4 bases, the J end by 4 bases, with 11 bases between. CDR1 is SGHDT and CDR2 is YYEEEE in the germline V gene. Method: immunoSEQ multiplex PCR; TCRdb's copy keeps in-frame clones and lacks some. The profile shows more than 95,000 clones, roughly 92% of them singletons. This chain links TRBV5-6 with TRBJ1-2; D possibly corresponds to TRBD1 (5 bases). This receptor was taken from an elderly man with head and neck cancer. The sample consisted of PBMCs. CDR3 protein: CASSRGRGYGYTF. In DNA form, the CDR3 reads TGTGCCAGCAGCCGGGGACGGGGCTATGGCTACACCTTC.